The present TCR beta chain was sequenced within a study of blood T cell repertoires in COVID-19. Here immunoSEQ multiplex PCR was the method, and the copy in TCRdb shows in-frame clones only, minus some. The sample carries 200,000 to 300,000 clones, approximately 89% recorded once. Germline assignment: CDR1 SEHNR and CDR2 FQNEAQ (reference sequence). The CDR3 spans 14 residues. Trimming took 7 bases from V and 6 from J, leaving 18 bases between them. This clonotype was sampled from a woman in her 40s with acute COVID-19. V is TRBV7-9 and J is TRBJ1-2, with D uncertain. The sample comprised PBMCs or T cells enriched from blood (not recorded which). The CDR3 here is CASTPGVGSDGYTF. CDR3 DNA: TGTGCCAGCACCCCCGGTGTGGGGAGCGATGGCTACACCTTC.